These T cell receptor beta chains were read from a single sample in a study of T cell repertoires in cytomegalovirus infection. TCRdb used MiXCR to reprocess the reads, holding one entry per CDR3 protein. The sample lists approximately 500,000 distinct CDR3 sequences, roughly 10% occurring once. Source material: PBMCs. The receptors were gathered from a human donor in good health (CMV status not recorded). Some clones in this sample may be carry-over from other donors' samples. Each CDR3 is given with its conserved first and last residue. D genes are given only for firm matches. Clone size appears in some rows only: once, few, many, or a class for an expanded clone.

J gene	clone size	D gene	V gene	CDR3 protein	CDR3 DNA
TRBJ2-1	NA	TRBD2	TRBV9	CASSVSGGAFISREQFF	TGTGCCAGCAGCGTTAGCGGGGGGGCTTTCATTTCGCGGGAGCAGTTCTTC
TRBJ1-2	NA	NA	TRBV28	CASSLGGAGRNTF	TGTGCCAGCAGTTTAGGGGGCGCCGGGAGGAACACCTTC
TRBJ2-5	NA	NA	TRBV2	CASSVWGVVQTQYF	TGTGCCAGCAGTGTGTGGGGGGTCGTGCAGACCCAGTACTTC
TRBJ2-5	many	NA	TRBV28	CASKIEGRETQYF	TGTGCCAGCAAGATCGAGGGTAGAGAGACCCAGTACTTC
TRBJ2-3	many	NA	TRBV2	CASSPLEEDDTQYF	TGTGCCAGCAGTCCCCTGGAGGAGGATGATACGCAGTATTTT
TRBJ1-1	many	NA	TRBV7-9	CASSFARSNTEAFF	TGTGCCAGCAGCTTCGCCCGATCGAACACTGAAGCTTTCTTT
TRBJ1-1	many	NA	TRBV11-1	CASRQTGEAFF	TGTGCCAGCAGACAGACAGGAGAAGCTTTCTTT
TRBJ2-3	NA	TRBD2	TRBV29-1	CSVDVLRERADTQYF	TGCAGCGTTGACGTCTTGCGGGAGAGGGCAGATACGCAGTATTTT
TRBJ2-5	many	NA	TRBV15	CATSRDPGSEETQYF	TGTGCCACCAGCAGAGATCCAGGGAGCGAAGAGACCCAGTACTTC
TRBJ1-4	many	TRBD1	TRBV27	CASSLSRGRHEKLFF	TGTGCCAGCAGTTTATCAAGGGGGCGACATGAAAAACTGTTTTTT
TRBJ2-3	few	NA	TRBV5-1	CASSSADNSIDTQYF	TGCGCCAGCAGCTCTGCAGATAACAGCATAGATACGCAGTATTTT
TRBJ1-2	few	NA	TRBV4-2	CASSQVAESYGYTF	TGTGCCAGCAGCCAAGTTGCAGAATCCTATGGCTACACCTTC
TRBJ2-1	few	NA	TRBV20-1	CSALRAGGATNEQFF	TGCAGTGCATTGAGGGCCGGGGGAGCGACGAATGAGCAGTTCTTC
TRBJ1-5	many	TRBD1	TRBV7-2	CASSFTGVSNQPQHF	TGTGCCAGCAGCTTTACAGGGGTTAGCAATCAGCCCCAGCATTTT
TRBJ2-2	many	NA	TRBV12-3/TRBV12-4	CASSPGAGGELFF	TGTGCCAGCAGTCCTGGGGCCGGCGGGGAGCTGTTTTTT
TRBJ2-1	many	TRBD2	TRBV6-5	CASSYSGGSSYNEQFF	TGTGCCAGCAGTTACTCGGGCGGGAGCTCCTACAATGAGCAGTTCTTC
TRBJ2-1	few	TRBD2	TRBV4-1	CASSQVGTSGFNEQFF	TGTGCCAGCAGCCAAGTGGGGACTAGCGGCTTCAATGAGCAGTTCTTC
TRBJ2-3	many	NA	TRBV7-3	CASSSIPNTDTQYF	TGTGCCAGCAGCTCGATACCGAACACAGATACGCAGTATTTT
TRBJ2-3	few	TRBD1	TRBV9	CASSERQGYLGDTQYF	TGTGCCAGCAGTGAACGACAGGGATATTTGGGCGATACGCAGTATTTT
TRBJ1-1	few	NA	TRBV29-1	CSVVGQRMNTEAFF	TGCAGCGTTGTGGGACAACGCATGAACACTGAAGCTTTCTTT
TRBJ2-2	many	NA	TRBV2	CASSRHSNTGELFF	TGTGCCAGCAGTCGCCACAGCAACACCGGGGAGCTGTTTTTT
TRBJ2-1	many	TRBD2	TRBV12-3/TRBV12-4	CASSPSMGTSGGHLYNEQFF	TGTGCCAGCAGTCCCAGTATGGGAACTAGCGGGGGCCACCTATACAATGAGCAGTTCTTC
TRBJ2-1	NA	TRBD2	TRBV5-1	CASSLPSGSNEQFF	TGCGCCAGCAGCTTACCTAGCGGCTCCAATGAGCAGTTCTTC
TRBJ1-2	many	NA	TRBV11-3	CASSLVPGSPGSYGYTF	TGTGCCAGCAGCTTAGTCCCAGGGTCCCCCGGGAGCTATGGCTACACCTTC
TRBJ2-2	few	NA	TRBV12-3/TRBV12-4	CASSLDGRTDTGELFF	TGTGCCAGCAGTTTAGACGGCAGGACGGACACCGGGGAGCTGTTTTTT
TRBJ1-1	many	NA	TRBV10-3	CAISKSLQGPNTEAFF	TGTGCCATCAGTAAATCCTTACAGGGACCGAACACTGAAGCTTTCTTT
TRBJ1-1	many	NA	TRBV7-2	CASSVTPRRRQEAFF	TGTGCCAGCAGCGTAACCCCCAGGAGACGCCAAGAAGCTTTCTTT
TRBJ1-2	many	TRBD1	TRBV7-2	CASGPDRPRNGYTF	TGTGCCAGCGGACCGGACAGGCCTAGAAATGGCTACACCTTC
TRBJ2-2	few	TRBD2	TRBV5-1	CASSSLAGGHTGELFF	TGCGCCAGCAGCTCGCTAGCGGGAGGTCACACCGGGGAGCTGTTTTTT
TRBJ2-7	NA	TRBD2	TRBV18	CASSGTSGRDEQYF	TGTGCCAGCTCTGGGACTAGCGGGAGAGACGAGCAGTACTTC
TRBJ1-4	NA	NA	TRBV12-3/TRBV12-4	CASSSGAERDWEKPFF	TGTGCCAGCAGTTCAGGGGCTGAGCGGGATTGGGAAAAACCGTTTTTT
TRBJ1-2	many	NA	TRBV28	CASSPFRDRPGYTF	TGTGCCAGCAGTCCTTTCAGGGATCGACCGGGCTACACCTTC
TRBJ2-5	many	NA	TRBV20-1	CSARDRGQGLETQYF	TGCAGTGCTAGAGATCGCGGGCAGGGGCTAGAGACCCAGTACTTC
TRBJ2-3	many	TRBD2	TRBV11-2	CASSPTKGSGGTDTQYF	TGTGCCAGCAGCCCTACCAAAGGTAGCGGGGGCACAGATACGCAGTATTTT
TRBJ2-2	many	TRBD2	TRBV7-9	CASSPTSGSRTGELFF	TGTGCCAGCAGCCCTACTAGCGGGAGCCGAACCGGGGAGCTGTTTTTT
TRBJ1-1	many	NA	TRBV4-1	CASSQESEGRDTEAFF	TGCGCCAGCAGCCAAGAAAGCGAGGGAAGGGACACTGAAGCTTTCTTT
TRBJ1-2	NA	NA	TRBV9	CASSSQTAGSYGYTF	TGTGCCAGCAGCTCCCAGACGGCCGGCTCGTATGGCTACACCTTC
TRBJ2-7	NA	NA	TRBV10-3	CAISGSTYEQYF	TGTGCCATCAGTGGGAGTACGTACGAGCAGTACTTC
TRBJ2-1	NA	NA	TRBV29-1	CSVSGANSYNEQFF	TGCAGCGTTTCAGGGGCGAACTCCTACAATGAGCAGTTCTTC
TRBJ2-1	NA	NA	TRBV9	CASSVVPGHNEQFF	TGTGCCAGCAGCGTAGTACCGGGACACAATGAGCAGTTCTTC
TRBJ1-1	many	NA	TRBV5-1	CASSFKGASEAFF	TGCGCCAGCAGCTTCAAAGGTGCGAGTGAAGCTTTCTTT
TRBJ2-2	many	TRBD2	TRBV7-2	CASSLAAGGGTGELFF	TGTGCCAGCAGCTTAGCGGCGGGAGGTGGGACCGGGGAGCTGTTTTTT
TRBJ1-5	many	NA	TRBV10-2	CASSEGGAQPQHF	TGCGCCAGCAGTGAGGGGGGAGCTCAGCCCCAGCATTTT
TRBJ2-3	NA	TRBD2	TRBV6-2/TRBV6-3	CASSTLGRGDSTQYF	TGTGCCAGCAGTACCCTAGGCCGGGGGGACTCTACACAGTATTTT
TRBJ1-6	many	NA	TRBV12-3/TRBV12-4	CASSSSDSPLHF	TGTGCCAGCAGTTCCTCTGATTCACCCCTCCACTTT